The next 27 T cell receptor beta chains were all read from a single sample in a study of blood T cell repertoires in COVID-19. TCRdb's table, derived via immunoSEQ multiplex PCR, lists solely in-frame clones and lacks some. The sample lists about 310,000 clones, about 87% occurring once. The sequencing sample was made of peripheral blood. The origin of the receptors is a man aged 65-85 years with acute or convalescent COVID-19.

The chain has TRBV2 and TRBJ2-1; 7 nucleotides agree with TRBD2. The ends lost 3 bases at V and 4 bases at J; junction bases unmatched: 3. The CDR3 consists of 14 residues. CDR1 and CDR2 from the germline V gene are SNHLY and FYNNEI. In DNA, the CDR3 is TGTGCCAGCAGTGAGCGGGGGAGGTACAATGAGCAGTTCTTC. Protein: CASSERGRYNEQFF.

The chain uses TRBV7-2 and TRBJ2-1; the D gene is possibly TRBD1 (5 bases). The germline CDR1 and CDR2 sequences are SGHTA and FQGNSA. This CDR3 has 12 amino acids. Trimming cost V 3 bases and J 8 bases, with 8 bases left between them. Written as DNA, the CDR3 is TGTGCCAGCAGCTTGGGGCAGTATGAGCAGTTCTTC. This gives the protein CASSLGQYEQFF. Full variable domain (remainder filled in from reference TRBV7-2 and TRBJ2-1): GAGVSQSPSNKVTEKGKDVELRCDPISGHTALYWYRQSLGQGLEFLIYFQGNSAPDKSGLPSDRFSAERTGGSVSTLTIQRTQQEDSAVYLCASSLGQYEQFFGPGTRLTVL.

The chain recombines TRBV19 with TRBJ1-2; D is possibly TRBD1 (5 bases). The CDR3 consists of 15 residues. Germline V CDR1 and CDR2: LNHDA, SQIVND (reference sequence). Trimming pared 4 bases from V and 4 bases from J, leaving 16 bases between. Written as DNA, the CDR3 is TGTGCCAGTAGTACGACAGCGCGATCGATCTATGGCTACACCTTC. Its protein product is CASSTTARSIYGYTF. Together with reference TRBV19 and TRBJ1-2, the CDR3 gives the full variable domain: DGGITQSPKYLFRKEGQNVTLSCEQNLNHDAMYWYRQDPGQGLRLIYYSQIVNDFQKGDIAEGYSVSREKKESFPLTVTSAQKNPTAFYLCASSTTARSIYGYTFGSGTRLTVV.

The chain has TRBV19 and TRBJ1-4; tentatively, D is TRBD1 (6 bases). Germline loops: CDR1 LNHDA, CDR2 SQIVND (reference sequence). Trimming shortened V by 4 bases and J by 6 bases, and 15 bases separated the two germline ends. The CDR3 has 15 residues. CDR3 sequence (DNA): TGTGCCAGTAGTAACTACAGGGCTATCGATGAAAAACTGTTTTTT. Translation: CASSNYRAIDEKLFF. Full variable domain (remainder filled in from reference TRBV19 and TRBJ1-4): DGGITQSPKYLFRKEGQNVTLSCEQNLNHDAMYWYRQDPGQGLRLIYYSQIVNDFQKGDIAEGYSVSREKKESFPLTVTSAQKNPTAFYLCASSNYRAIDEKLFFGSGTQLSVL.

The chain combines TRBV6-1 with TRBJ2-3, with TRBD2 identical over 7 bases. The CDR3 is 16 residues long. J was trimmed by 4 bases and V by 2 bases; bases with no gene match: 9. Per the germline V gene, CDR1 is MNHNS and CDR2 is SASEGT. CDR3 region: CASSESIGAGADTQYF. The CDR3 DNA follows: TGTGCCAGCAGTGAAAGTATAGGGGCGGGAGCAGATACGCAGTATTTT.

The CDR3 region has the DNA TGTGCCAGCATAGAACAGGGGAGCACTGAAGCTTTCTTT. It yields the protein CASIEQGSTEAFF. This sequence joins TRBV25-1 and TRBJ1-1; TRBD1 matches at 7 bases. J lost 4 bases, V lost 7 bases, and 6 bases had no gene match. The CDR3 length is 13 residues. Germline loops: CDR1 MGHDK, CDR2 SYGVNS.

V and J are TRBV15 and TRBJ1-3; 7 bases fit TRBD1. The junction had 5 bases not matched to a gene; V was cut back by 0 bases and J by 0 bases. Germline CDR1 and CDR2: LNHNV and YYDKDF (reference sequence). The length of the CDR3 is 17 residues. CDR3 bases: TGTGCCACCAGCAGAGATGGGACAGTCCGCTCTGGAAACACCATATATTTT. As protein: CATSRDGTVRSGNTIYF.

The V gene is TRBV5-1, the J gene TRBJ1-1; 8 bases line up with TRBD1. CDR1 is SGHRS and CDR2 is YFSETQ in the germline V gene. The CDR3 is made up of 14 amino acids. Germline trimming cut 7 bases from V and 1 base from J; bases unmatched to any gene: 6. CDR3: CASRGGTGNTEAFF. CDR3 bases: TGCGCCAGCCGAGGGGGGACAGGGAACACTGAAGCTTTCTTT.

The rearrangement uses TRBV7-8 and TRBJ2-2; maybe TRBD2 (6 bases). Looked up from germline, CDR1 is SGHVS and CDR2 is FQNEAQ. There are 13 residues in the CDR3. The germline V and J ends were trimmed by 1 base and 8 bases, with 8 bases remaining between them. CDR3 nucleotides: TGTGCCAGCAGCTTAGAGGCGGGGGGGGAGCTGTTTTTT. It encodes CASSLEAGGELFF.

This clone occurred once. The rearrangement links TRBV11-2 to TRBJ2-3; 9 positions agree with TRBD2. From germline, CDR1 is SGHAT and CDR2 FQNNGV. CDR3 size: 16 residues. J was trimmed by 2 bases and V by 1 base; bases with no gene match: 4. This CDR3 is CASSLGLAGITDTQYF. As DNA, the CDR3 is TGTGCCAGCAGCTTAGGTCTAGCGGGGATCACAGATACGCAGTATTTT.

This clone was seen a few times. The chain combines TRBV5-8 with TRBJ1-1, with 7 bases aligning to TRBD1. CDR3 size: 16 residues. V dropped 4 bases and J dropped 2; count of bases not matched to a gene: 11. From germline, CDR1 is SGHTS and CDR2 YDEGEE. CDR3 protein: CASSRGQGVGNTEAFF. DNA for the CDR3: TGTGCCAGCAGCCGGGGGCAGGGGGTGGGAAACACTGAAGCTTTCTTT.

The chain carries TRBV5-4 and TRBJ2-2; TRBD2 is a possible D gene (6 bases). The CDR3 loop spans 15 amino acids. The germline CDR1 and CDR2 sequences are SGHNT and YYREEE (reference sequence). V was trimmed by 4 bases and J by 5 bases, leaving 15 bases between them. CDR3 DNA: TGTGCCAGCAGCCGATCGGGGGTGGGAACCGGGGAGCTGTTTTTT. Protein sequence: CASSRSGVGTGELFF. The variable domain in full, with the rest retrieved from reference TRBV5-4 and TRBJ2-2, is ETGVTQSPTHLIKTRGQQVTLRCSSQSGHNTVSWYQQALGQGPQFIFQYYREEENGRGNFPPRFSGLQFPNYSSELNVNALELDDSALYLCASSRSGVGTGELFFGEGSRLTVL.

The chain is built from TRBV27 and TRBJ2-2, with unresolved D. The length of the CDR3 is 13 residues. Trimming removed 2 bases from V and 7 bases from J, with 8 bases in between. The germline CDR1 and CDR2 sequences are MNHEY and SMNVEV (reference sequence). Written as DNA, the CDR3 is TGTGCCAGCAGTTTAATTGCGTACGGGGAGCTGTTTTTT. The encoded protein is CASSLIAYGELFF.

V gene TRBV25-1 combines with J gene TRBJ2-7; 7 bases agree with TRBD1. This CDR3 is built from 15 residues. The V segment lost 5 bases and the J segment 6 bases; nucleotides outside the gene matches: 13. Germline-derived CDR1 and CDR2 are MGHDK and SYGVNS. DNA of the CDR3: TGTGCCAGCAGTATGACAGGGTCAGGGATCATCGAGCAGTACTTC. It codes for CASSMTGSGIIEQYF.

This clone came up once. The chain uses TRBV6-5 and TRBJ2-1, with 7 bases identical to TRBD2. This CDR3 is built from 14 residues. V trimming: 5 bases; J trimming: 9 bases; junction bases outside the gene matches: 10. The germline V gene has CDR1 MNHEY and CDR2 SVGAGI. The CDR3 DNA is TGTGCCAGCAGTCCAGCGGGAAACTTCGCTGAGCAGTTCTTC. It yields the protein CASSPAGNFAEQFF.

The chain carries TRBV28 and TRBJ2-7; tentative D call: TRBD1 (6 bases). V lost 5 bases, J lost 5 bases, and 10 bases lay in between. The germline CDR1 and CDR2 sequences are MDHEN and SYDVKM. CDR3 size: 12 residues. The CDR3 region has the DNA TGTGCCAGCAGTAGCTACAGGGACGAGCAGTACTTC. As protein: CASSSYRDEQYF.

The chain links TRBV4-2 to TRBJ2-2; D is unresolved. This CDR3 is 16 amino acids long. Per the germline V gene, CDR1 is LGHNA and CDR2 is YNFKEQ. The V gene lost 1 base and the J gene lost 0 bases, with 9 bases spanning the gap. In DNA, the CDR3 is TGTGCCAGCAGCCAAGGAACTTCCGCGAACACCGGGGAGCTGTTTTTT. Its translation: CASSQGTSANTGELFF.

The V gene is TRBV9, the J gene TRBJ2-2; no reliable D call. The CDR3 totals 15 residues. The V end was cut by 0 bases, the J end by 6 bases, with 12 bases between. The germline V gene encodes CDR1 SGDLS and CDR2 YYNGEE. DNA of the CDR3: TGTGCCAGCAGCGTAGACCCCAACCGGGCCGGGGAGCTGTTTTTT. Translation: CASSVDPNRAGELFF.

This rearrangement joins TRBV4-2 to TRBJ2-3; the match to TRBD2 covers 7 bases. The ends lost 4 bases at V and 1 base at J; junction bases unmatched: 11. Germline V CDR1 and CDR2: LGHNA, YNFKEQ. The CDR3 is 17 amino acids. In DNA form, the CDR3 reads TGTGCCAGCAGCCCCTACTTGGCGGGGGAAGGCACAGATACGCAGTATTTT. Amino acid sequence: CASSPYLAGEGTDTQYF.

This clone was recorded only once. Germline and junction disagree at one end, which may indicate a read error. The J gene is TRBJ1-5, the V gene TRBV6-1, with D tentatively TRBD1 (5 bases). The CDR3 spans 14 residues. The germline V gene has CDR1 MNHNS and CDR2 SASEGT. The CDR3 loop is CASNEGHPNQPQHF. CDR3 nucleotides: TGTGCCAGCAATGAAGGACACCCGAATCAGCCCCAGCATTTT.

The chain combines TRBV30 with TRBJ2-2, with D possibly being TRBD2 (6 bases). Trimming stripped 3 bases from V and 5 bases from J, with 16 bases between. The germline CDR1 and CDR2 sequences are GTSNPN and SVGIG (reference sequence). CDR3 length: 15 amino acids. CDR3 sequence reads: CAWSPRGFGTGELFF. The CDR3, as DNA: TGTGCCTGGAGCCCCCGGGGGTTCGGTACCGGGGAGCTGTTTTTT.

J is TRBJ1-5 and V is TRBV19, with 12 bases aligning to TRBD1. Germline V gene sequence: CDR1 LNHDA, CDR2 SQIVND (reference sequence). V shed 3 bases, J shed 2 bases, and the junction held 8 bases outside the gene matches. The CDR3 has 18 residues. The CDR3 sequence is CASSMAGTGGRGNQPQHF. DNA for the CDR3: TGTGCCAGTAGTATGGCCGGGACAGGGGGCAGGGGCAATCAGCCCCAGCATTTT. Drawing the rest from reference TRBV19 and TRBJ1-5, the complete variable domain is DGGITQSPKYLFRKEGQNVTLSCEQNLNHDAMYWYRQDPGQGLRLIYYSQIVNDFQKGDIAEGYSVSREKKESFPLTVTSAQKNPTAFYLCASSMAGTGGRGNQPQHFGDGTRLSIL.

The J gene is TRBJ2-3, the V gene TRBV18; D unresolved. V lost 2 bases to trimming and J lost 2 bases, with 14 bases between them. CDR1 and CDR2 from the germline V gene are KGHSH and LQKENI. The CDR3 is made up of 16 amino acids. In DNA, the CDR3 is TGTGCCAGCTCACCAATAGTTCAAAAAGCCACAGATACGCAGTATTTT. Its protein product is CASSPIVQKATDTQYF.

The gene calls are TRBV19 and TRBJ2-1; 7 nucleotides align to TRBD2. The ends lost 0 bases at V and 10 bases at J; junction bases unmatched: 12. There are 16 residues in the CDR3. CDR1 is LNHDA, CDR2 SQIVND, per germline (reference sequence). The CDR3 sequence: CASSIDWKRDLAEQFF. CDR3 bases: TGTGCCAGTAGTATAGATTGGAAGCGGGACTTAGCGGAGCAGTTCTTC.

V gene TRBV6-6 combines with J gene TRBJ2-2; maybe TRBD2 (6 bases). Germline V gene data show CDR1 as MNHNY and CDR2 as SVGAGI (reference sequence). The CDR3 sequence is 15 residues long. Trimming took 5 bases from V and 4 from J, leaving 14 bases between them. CDR3 nucleotides: TGTGCCAGCAGTAGCCAAAGGGAGGCCACCGGGGAGCTGTTTTTT. It is translated as CASSSQREATGELFF.

This clone was seen a few times. This chain uses TRBV2 with TRBJ2-1; TRBD1 might be the D (6 bases). The CDR3 runs 14 residues. Germline CDR1 is SNHLY and CDR2 is FYNNEI. The V end was cut by 7 bases, the J end by 7 bases, with 17 bases between. DNA for the CDR3: TGTGCCAGCACCCAGGGGCCGGTGGGGAATGAGCAGTTCTTC. This translates into CASTQGPVGNEQFF. Supplemented by reference TRBV2 and TRBJ2-1, the full variable domain reads EPEVTQTPSHQVTQMGQEVILRCVPISNHLYFYWYRQILGQKVEFLVSFYNNEISEKSEIFDDQFSVERPDGSNFTLKIRSTKLEDSAMYFCASTQGPVGNEQFFGPGTRLTVL.

The V gene is TRBV3-1 (or the pseudogene TRBV3-2), the J gene TRBJ1-6, with D unresolved. Trimming shortened V by 6 bases and J by 9 bases, and 9 bases separated the two germline ends. Germline CDR1 is LGHDT and CDR2 is YNNKEL (reference sequence). CDR3 size: 12 residues. The CDR3 region has the DNA TGTGCCAGCAGTTCCAGTGGTTCACCCCTCCACTTT. Encoded protein: CASSSSGSPLHF.